This T cell receptor (beta chain) comes out of a study of CD8 T cells in ankylosing spondylitis. Findings of the study overall: Researchers reportedly found disease-linked clones significantly enriched in matched ankylosing spondylitis synovial fluid. A TCR beta motif made of fewer than ten highly homologous variants seemed typical of ankylosing spondylitis blood.

Generation of TCR beta libraries employed quantitative 5'-RACE incorporating molecular barcodes. TCRdb recomputed calls from the 5' RACE reads with MiXCR, one row per CDR3 protein. The sample shows just under 550,000 distinct CDR3 sequences, 12% of them seen only once. This CDR3 is 15 amino acids long. The V gene's germline CDR1 is MGHDK and CDR2 SYGVNS. Trimming took off 2 bases at V and 0 bases at J, with 8 bases between the two ends. To note about this clonotype: Its antigen is unidentified.

The TCR sequence derives from a male donor with ankylosing spondylitis. This sequence joins TRBV25-1 and TRBJ1-5; a weak D match, TRBD1 (5 bases). The specimen sequenced was blood, either unsorted or a sorted T cell fraction (not recorded which). CDR3 nucleotides: TGTGCCAGCAGTGAAGACAGTAATAGCAATCAGCCCCAGCATTTT. This gives the protein CASSEDSNSNQPQHF.